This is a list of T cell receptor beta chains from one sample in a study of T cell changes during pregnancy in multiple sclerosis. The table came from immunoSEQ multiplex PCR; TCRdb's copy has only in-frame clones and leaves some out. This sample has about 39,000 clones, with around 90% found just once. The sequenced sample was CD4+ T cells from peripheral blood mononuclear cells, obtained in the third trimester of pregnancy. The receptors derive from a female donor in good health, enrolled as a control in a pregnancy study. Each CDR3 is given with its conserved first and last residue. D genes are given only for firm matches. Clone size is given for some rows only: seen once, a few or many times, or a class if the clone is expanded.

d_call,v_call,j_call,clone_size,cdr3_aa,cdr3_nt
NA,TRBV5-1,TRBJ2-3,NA,CASSFAGSSTDTQYF,TGCGCCAGCAGCTTCGCGGGCTCTAGCACAGATACGCAGTATTTT
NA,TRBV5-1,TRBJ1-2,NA,CASSLIGGDYGYTF,TGCGCCAGCAGCTTGATAGGCGGCGACTATGGCTACACCTTC
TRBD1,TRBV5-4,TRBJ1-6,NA,CASSTGDRYNSPLHF,TGTGCCAGCAGTACAGGGGATCGGTATAATTCACCCCTCCACTTT
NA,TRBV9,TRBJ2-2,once,CASSEYFRAGELFF,TGTGCCAGCAGCGAATACTTCAGGGCCGGGGAGCTGTTTTTT
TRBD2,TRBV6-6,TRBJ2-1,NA,CASSPSSGRAYNEQFF,TGTGCCAGCAGCCCTTCTAGCGGGAGGGCATACAATGAGCAGTTCTTC
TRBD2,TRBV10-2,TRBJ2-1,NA,CASSVLAGTREQFF,TGCGCCAGCAGTGTTCTAGCGGGGACGAGGGAGCAGTTCTTC
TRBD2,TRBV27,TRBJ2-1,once,CASSLGLAGNEQFF,TGTGCCAGCAGTTTAGGACTAGCGGGTAATGAGCAGTTCTTC
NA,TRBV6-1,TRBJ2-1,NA,CASRAQGYNEQFF,TGTGCCAGCAGGGCACAGGGTTACAATGAGCAGTTCTTC
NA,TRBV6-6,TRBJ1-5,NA,CASSPGRGGDQPQHF,TGTGCCAGCAGTCCAGGAAGGGGCGGCGATCAGCCCCAGCATTTT
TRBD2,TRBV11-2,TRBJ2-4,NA,CASRPGLAGPIAKNIQYF,TGTGCCAGCAGACCCGGACTAGCGGGGCCAATAGCCAAAAACATTCAGTACTTC
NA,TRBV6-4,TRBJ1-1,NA,CASSRSKNTEAFF,TGTGCCAGCAGTCGTAGTAAAAACACTGAAGCTTTCTTT
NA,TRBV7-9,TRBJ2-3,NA,CASSLRVADTQYF,TGTGCCAGCAGCTTGAGGGTAGCAGATACGCAGTATTTT
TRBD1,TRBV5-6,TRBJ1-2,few,CASTPPGQGSLVYGYTF,TGTGCCAGCACCCCCCCGGGACAGGGCTCGTTGGTCTATGGCTACACCTTC
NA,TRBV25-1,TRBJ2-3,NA,CASSDITDTQYF,TGTGCCAGCAGTGATATCACAGATACGCAGTATTTT
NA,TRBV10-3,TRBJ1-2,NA,CAISERVENYGYTF,TGTGCCATCAGTGAGCGAGTAGAGAACTATGGCTACACCTTC
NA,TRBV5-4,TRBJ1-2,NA,CASSNPAVLNYGYTF,TGTGCCAGCAGCAACCCCGCAGTGCTTAACTATGGCTACACCTTC
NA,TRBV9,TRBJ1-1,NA,CASSAQVGTTEAFF,TGTGCCAGCAGCGCCCAGGTTGGAACCACTGAAGCTTTCTTT
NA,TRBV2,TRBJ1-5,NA,CASSGDTYSNQPQHF,TGTGCCAGCAGTGGCGACACCTATAGCAATCAGCCCCAGCATTTT
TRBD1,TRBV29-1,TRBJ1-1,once,CSVAGQGIAEAFF,TGCAGCGTCGCGGGACAGGGGATCGCTGAAGCTTTCTTT
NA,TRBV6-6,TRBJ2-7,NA,CASGDLRPPYSYEQYF,TGTGCCAGCGGAGACCTAAGACCGCCATATTCCTACGAGCAGTACTTC
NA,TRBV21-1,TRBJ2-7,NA,CASTLSTVQGRYEQYF,TGTGCCAGCACCCTCTCGACGGTACAGGGAAGGTACGAGCAGTACTTC
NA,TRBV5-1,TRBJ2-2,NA,CASRPTRVNTGELFF,TGCGCCAGCAGACCGACGAGGGTGAACACCGGGGAGCTGTTTTTT
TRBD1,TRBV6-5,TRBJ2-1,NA,CASSYAYRGRNNEQFF,TGTGCCAGCAGTTACGCCTACAGGGGGAGGAACAATGAGCAGTTCTTC
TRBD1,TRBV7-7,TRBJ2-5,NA,CASSQDPGQVLDF,TGTGCTAGCAGCCAAGACCCGGGACAGGTCCTAGACTTC
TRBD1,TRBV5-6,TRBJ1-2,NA,CASSGGTVWNNYGYTF,TGTGCCAGCAGCGGGGGGACAGTTTGGAACAACTATGGCTACACCTTC
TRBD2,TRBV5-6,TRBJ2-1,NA,CASSSRGGNEQFF,TGTGCCAGCAGCTCTCGGGGGGGCAATGAGCAGTTCTTC
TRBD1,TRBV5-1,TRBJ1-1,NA,CASSLQGAEAFF,TGCGCCAGCAGCCTGCAGGGGGCTGAAGCTTTCTTT
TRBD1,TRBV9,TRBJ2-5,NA,CASSLDRGQETQYF,TGTGCCAGCAGCCTGGACAGGGGACAAGAGACCCAGTACTTC
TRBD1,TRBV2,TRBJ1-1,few,CASSARQGENTEAFF,TGTGCCAGCAGTGCTAGACAGGGGGAGAACACTGAAGCTTTCTTT
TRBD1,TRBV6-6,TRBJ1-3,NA,CATDRGTGNTIYF,TGTGCCACGGACAGGGGCACTGGAAACACCATATATTTT
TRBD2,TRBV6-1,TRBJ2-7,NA,CASRRTSDMYYEQYF,TGTGCCAGCAGGAGAACTAGCGACATGTACTACGAGCAGTACTTC
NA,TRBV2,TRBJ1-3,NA,CASSENPGGNTIYF,TGTGCCAGCAGTGAAAATCCCGGGGGAAACACCATATATTTT
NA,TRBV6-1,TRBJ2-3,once,CASTFPLHGGDTQYF,TGTGCCAGCACTTTTCCACTCCACGGGGGAGATACGCAGTATTTT
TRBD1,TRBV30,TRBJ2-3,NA,CAWSVLDRAQYF,TGTGCCTGGAGTGTATTAGACAGGGCGCAGTATTTT
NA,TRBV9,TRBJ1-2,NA,CASSTHRVSLGGYTF,TGTGCCAGCAGCACCCACAGGGTGTCGCTTGGTGGCTACACCTTC
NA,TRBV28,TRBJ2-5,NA,CASSLSGWRETQYF,TGTGCCAGCAGTTTGTCGGGCTGGAGGGAGACCCAGTACTTC
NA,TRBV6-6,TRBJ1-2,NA,CASTEAANYGYTF,TGTGCCAGCACGGAGGCGGCTAACTATGGCTACACCTTC
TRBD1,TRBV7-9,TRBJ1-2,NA,CASSLAETGVGYTF,TGTGCCAGCAGCTTAGCGGAGACAGGGGTTGGCTACACCTTC
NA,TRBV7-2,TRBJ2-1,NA,CASRQLATNEQFF,TGTGCCAGCAGGCAGCTAGCTACCAATGAGCAGTTCTTC
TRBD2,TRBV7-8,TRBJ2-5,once,CASSAELAGVETQYF,TGTGCCAGCAGCGCAGAACTAGCGGGAGTGGAGACCCAGTACTTC
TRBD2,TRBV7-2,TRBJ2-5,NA,CASSFKRGTTQETQYF,TGTGCCAGCAGCTTTAAGCGGGGGACGACCCAAGAGACCCAGTACTTC
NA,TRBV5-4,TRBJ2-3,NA,CASSLPGRVVRPTDTQYF,TGTGCCAGCAGCTTGCCTGGCAGGGTTGTTCGACCCACAGATACGCAGTATTTT
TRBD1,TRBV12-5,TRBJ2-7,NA,CASGARTGGEQYF,TGTGCTAGTGGCGCCCGGACAGGGGGCGAGCAGTACTTC
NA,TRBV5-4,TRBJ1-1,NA,CASRQQTQNTEAFF,TGTGCCAGCAGGCAACAGACCCAGAACACTGAAGCTTTCTTT
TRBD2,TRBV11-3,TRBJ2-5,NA,CASSTSGVETQYF,TGTGCCAGCTCTACTAGCGGGGTAGAGACCCAGTACTTC